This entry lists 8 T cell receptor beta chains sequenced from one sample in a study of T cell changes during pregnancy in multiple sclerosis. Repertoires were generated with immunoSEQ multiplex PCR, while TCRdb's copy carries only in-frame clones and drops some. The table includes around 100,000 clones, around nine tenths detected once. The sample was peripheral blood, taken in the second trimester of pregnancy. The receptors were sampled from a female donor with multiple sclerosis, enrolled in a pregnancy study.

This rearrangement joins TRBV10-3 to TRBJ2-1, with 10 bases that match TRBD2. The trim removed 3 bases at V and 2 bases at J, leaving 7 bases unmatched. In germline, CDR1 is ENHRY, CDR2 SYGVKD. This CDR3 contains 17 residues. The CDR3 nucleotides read TGTGCCATCAGTGATCCTAAAGCGGGAGGGCCCTACAATGAGCAGTTCTTC. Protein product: CAISDPKAGGPYNEQFF.

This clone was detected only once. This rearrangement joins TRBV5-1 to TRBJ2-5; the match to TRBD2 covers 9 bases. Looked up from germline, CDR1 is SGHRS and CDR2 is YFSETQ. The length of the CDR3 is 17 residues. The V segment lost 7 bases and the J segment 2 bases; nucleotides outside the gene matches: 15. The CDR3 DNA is TGCGCCAGCTGGGACCCGGGACTAGCAGCCATACAAGAGACCCAGTACTTC. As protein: CASWDPGLAAIQETQYF.

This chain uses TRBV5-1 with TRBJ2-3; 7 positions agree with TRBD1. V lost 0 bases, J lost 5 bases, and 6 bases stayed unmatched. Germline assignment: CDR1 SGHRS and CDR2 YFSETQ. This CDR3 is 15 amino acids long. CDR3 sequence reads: CASSLVGQRGDTQYF. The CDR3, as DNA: TGCGCCAGCAGCTTGGTGGGACAGAGGGGAGATACGCAGTATTTT.

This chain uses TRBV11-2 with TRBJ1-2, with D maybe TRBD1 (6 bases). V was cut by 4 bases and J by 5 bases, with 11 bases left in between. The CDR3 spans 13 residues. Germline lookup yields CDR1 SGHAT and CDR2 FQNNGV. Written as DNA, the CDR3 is TGTGCCAGCAGCTCGGACAGTTTATATGGCTACACCTTC. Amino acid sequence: CASSSDSLYGYTF. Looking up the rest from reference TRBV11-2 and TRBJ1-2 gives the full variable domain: EAGVAQSPRYKIIEKRQSVAFWCNPISGHATLYWYQQILGQGPKLLIQFQNNGVVDDSQLPKDRFSAERLKGVDSTLKIQPAKLEDSAVYLCASSSDSLYGYTFGSGTRLTVV.

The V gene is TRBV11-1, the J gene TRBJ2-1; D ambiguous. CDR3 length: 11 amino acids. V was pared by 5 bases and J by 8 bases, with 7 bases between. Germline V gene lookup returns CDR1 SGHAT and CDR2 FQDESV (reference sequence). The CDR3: CASSPRDEQFF. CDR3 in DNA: TGTGCCAGCAGCCCACGCGATGAGCAGTTCTTC. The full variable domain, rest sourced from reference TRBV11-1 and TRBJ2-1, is EAEVAQSPRYKITEKSQAVAFWCDPISGHATLYWYRQILGQGPELLVQFQDESVVDDSQLPKDRFSAERLKGVDSTLKIQPAELGDSAMYLCASSPRDEQFFGPGTRLTVL.

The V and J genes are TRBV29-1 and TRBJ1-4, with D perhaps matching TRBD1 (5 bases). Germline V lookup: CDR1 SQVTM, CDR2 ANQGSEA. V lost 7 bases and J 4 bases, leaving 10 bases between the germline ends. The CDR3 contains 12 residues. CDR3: CSGGDDNEKLFF. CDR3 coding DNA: TGCAGCGGGGGGGACGATAATGAAAAACTGTTTTTT.

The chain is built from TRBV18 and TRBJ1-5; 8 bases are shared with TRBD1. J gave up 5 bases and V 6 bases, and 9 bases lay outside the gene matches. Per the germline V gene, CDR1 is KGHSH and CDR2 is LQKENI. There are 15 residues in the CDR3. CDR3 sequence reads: CASSPAGGKDQPQHF. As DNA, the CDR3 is TGTGCCAGCTCTCCGGCAGGGGGCAAGGATCAGCCCCAGCATTTT.

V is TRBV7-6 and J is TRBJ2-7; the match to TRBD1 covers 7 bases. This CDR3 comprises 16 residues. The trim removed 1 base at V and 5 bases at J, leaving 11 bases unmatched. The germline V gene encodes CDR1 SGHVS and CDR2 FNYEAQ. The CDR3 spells CASSLVPGTGVDEQYF. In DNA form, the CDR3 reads TGTGCCAGCAGCTTAGTGCCGGGCACAGGGGTCGACGAGCAGTACTTC. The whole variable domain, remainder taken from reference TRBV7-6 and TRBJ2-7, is GAGVSQSPRYKVTKRGQDVALRCDPISGHVSLYWYRQALGQGPEFLTYFNYEAQQDKSGLPNDRFSAERPEGSISTLTIQRTEQRDSAMYRCASSLVPGTGVDEQYFGPGTRLTVT.